This TCR beta chain was identified in a study of blood T cell repertoires in COVID-19. Overall study context: PBMCs, B-cell-depleted T cells, or T cells were the source of the cDNA or gDNA that made up the material.

The CDR3 length is 15 residues. Germline-derived CDR1 and CDR2 are LGHNA and YNFKEQ. Trimming took off 2 bases at V and 6 bases at J, with 14 bases between the two ends. Produced via immunoSEQ multiplex PCR; TCRdb's table is partial and in-frame only. The sample has under 200,000 clones, around 84% seen once. The sample was peripheral blood. The TCR comes from a woman older than 75 with COVID-19, enrolled during active disease. The V call is TRBV4-2, the J call TRBJ2-1, with D maybe TRBD2 (5 bases). The DNA of the CDR3 is TGTGCCAGCAGCCAAACCCGGGATCCGGGCAATGAGCAGTTCTTC. Amino acid sequence: CASSQTRDPGNEQFF.